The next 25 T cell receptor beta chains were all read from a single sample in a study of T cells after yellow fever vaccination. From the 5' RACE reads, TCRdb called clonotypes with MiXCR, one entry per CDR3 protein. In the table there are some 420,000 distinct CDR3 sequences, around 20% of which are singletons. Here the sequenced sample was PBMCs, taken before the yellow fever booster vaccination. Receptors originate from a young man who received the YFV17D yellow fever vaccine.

CDR3 in amino acids: CASSQPGQGQYF. The DNA for the CDR3 is TGCGCCAGCAGCCAACCGGGACAGGGGCAGTACTTC. V gene TRBV4-1 combines with J gene TRBJ2-4; 10 nucleotides agree with TRBD1. The trim removed 2 bases at V and 13 bases at J, leaving 2 bases unmatched. Germline loops: CDR1 MGHRA, CDR2 YSYEKL. The CDR3 sequence is 12 residues long.

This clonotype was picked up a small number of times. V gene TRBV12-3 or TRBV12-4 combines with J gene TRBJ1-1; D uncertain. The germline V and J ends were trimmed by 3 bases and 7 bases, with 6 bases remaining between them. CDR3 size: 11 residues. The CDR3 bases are TGTGCCAGCAGTTTGGGGTATGAAGCTTTCTTT. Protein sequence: CASSLGYEAFF.

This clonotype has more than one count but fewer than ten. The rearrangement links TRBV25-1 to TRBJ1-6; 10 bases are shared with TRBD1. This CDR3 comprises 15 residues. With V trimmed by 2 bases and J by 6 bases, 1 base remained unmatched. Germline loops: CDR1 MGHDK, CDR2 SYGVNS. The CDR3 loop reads CASSEDRGLNSPLHF. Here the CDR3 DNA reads TGTGCCAGCAGTGAAGACAGGGGGCTTAATTCACCCCTCCACTTT.

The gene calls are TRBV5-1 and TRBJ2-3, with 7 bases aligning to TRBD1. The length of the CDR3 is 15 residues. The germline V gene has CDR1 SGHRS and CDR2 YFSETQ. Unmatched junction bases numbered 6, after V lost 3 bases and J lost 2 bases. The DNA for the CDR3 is TGCGCCAGCAGCTGGGACAGAAGCCACACAGATACGCAGTATTTT. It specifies CASSWDRSHTDTQYF.

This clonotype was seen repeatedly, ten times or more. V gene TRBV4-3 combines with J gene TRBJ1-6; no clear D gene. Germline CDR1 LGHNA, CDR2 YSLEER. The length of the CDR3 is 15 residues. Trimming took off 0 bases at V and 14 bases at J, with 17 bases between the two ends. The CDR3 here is CASSQDTGSELSLHF. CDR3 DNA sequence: TGCGCCAGCAGCCAAGATACGGGCTCCGAGCTTTCCCTCCACTTT.

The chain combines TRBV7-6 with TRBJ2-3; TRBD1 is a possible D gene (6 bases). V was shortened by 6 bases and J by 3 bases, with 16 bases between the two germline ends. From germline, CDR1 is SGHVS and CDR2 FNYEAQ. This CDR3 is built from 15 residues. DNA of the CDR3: TGTGCCAGCAGTCAGGGGCCCTCCGGGACAGATACGCAGTATTTT. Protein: CASSQGPSGTDTQYF.

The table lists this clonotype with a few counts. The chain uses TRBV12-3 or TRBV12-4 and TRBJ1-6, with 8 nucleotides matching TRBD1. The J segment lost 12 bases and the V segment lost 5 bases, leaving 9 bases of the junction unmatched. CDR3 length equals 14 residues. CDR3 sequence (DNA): TGTGCCAGCAGTAAAGAGAGGACAGGGTTACCCCTCCACTTT. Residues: CASSKERTGLPLHF.

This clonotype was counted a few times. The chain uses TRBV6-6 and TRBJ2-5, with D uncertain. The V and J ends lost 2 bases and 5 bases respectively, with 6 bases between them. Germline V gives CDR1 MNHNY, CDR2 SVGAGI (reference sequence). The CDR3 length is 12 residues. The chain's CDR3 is CASSYDAETQYF. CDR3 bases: TGTGCCAGCAGTTACGACGCGGAGACCCAGTACTTC.

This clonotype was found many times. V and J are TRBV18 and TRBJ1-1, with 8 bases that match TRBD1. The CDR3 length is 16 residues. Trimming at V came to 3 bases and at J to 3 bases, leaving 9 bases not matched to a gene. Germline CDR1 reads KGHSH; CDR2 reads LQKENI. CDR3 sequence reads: CASSPNSGGWYTEAFF. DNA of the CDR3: TGTGCCAGCTCACCTAACTCAGGGGGCTGGTACACTGAAGCTTTCTTT. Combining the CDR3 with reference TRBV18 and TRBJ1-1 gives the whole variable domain NAGVMQNPRHLVRRRGQEARLRCSPMKGHSHVYWYRQLPEEGLKFMVYLQKENIIDESGMPKERFSAEFPKEGPSILRIQQVVRGDSAAYFCASSPNSGGWYTEAFFGQGTRLTVV.

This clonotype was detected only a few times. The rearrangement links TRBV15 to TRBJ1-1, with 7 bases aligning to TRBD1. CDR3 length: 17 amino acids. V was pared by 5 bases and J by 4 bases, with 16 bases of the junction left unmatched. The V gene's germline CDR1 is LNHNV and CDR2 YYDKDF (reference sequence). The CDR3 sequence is CATSPFNDRASRTEAFF. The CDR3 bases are TGTGCCACCAGCCCCTTCAATGACAGGGCTTCTCGCACTGAAGCTTTCTTT.

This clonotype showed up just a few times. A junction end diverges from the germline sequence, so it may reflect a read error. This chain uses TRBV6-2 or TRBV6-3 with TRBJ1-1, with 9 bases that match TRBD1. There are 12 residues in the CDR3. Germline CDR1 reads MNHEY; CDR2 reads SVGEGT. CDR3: CASSGTGPEAFF. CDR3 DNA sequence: TGTGCCAGCAGCGGGACAGGGCCTGAGGCTTTCTTT.

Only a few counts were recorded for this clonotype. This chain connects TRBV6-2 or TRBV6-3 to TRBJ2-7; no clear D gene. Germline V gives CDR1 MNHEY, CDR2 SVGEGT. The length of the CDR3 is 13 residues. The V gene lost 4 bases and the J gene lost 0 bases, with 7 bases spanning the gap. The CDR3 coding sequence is TGTGCCAGCAGTTCCGTGAGCTCCTACGAGCAGTACGTC. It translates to CASSSVSSYEQYV.

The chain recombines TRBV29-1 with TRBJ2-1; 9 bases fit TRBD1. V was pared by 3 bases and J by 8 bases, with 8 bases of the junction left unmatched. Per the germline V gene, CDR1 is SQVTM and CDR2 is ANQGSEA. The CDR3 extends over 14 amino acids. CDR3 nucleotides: TGCAGCGTTGAGGGGACAGGGTCTTACGATGAGCAGTTCTTC. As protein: CSVEGTGSYDEQFF.

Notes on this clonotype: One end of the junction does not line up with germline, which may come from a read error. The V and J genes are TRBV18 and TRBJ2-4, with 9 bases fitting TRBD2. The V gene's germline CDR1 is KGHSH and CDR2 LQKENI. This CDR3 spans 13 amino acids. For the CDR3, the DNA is TGTGCCAGCTCACAGAGCGGGGGGCCCGGGATTGACTTC. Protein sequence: CASSQSGGPGIDF.

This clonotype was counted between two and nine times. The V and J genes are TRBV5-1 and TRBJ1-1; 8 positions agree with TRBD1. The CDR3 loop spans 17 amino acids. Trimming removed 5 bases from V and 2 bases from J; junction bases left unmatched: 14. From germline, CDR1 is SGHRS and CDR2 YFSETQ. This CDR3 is CASSRGQGGGKNTEAFF. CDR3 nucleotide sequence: TGCGCCAGCAGTCGCGGACAGGGTGGAGGGAAAAACACTGAAGCTTTCTTT. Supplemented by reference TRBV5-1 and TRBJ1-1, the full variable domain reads KAGVTQTPRYLIKTRGQQVTLSCSPISGHRSVSWYQQTPGQGLQFLFEYFSETQRNKGNFPGRFSGRQFSNSRSEMNVSTLELGDSALYLCASSRGQGGGKNTEAFFGQGTRLTVV.

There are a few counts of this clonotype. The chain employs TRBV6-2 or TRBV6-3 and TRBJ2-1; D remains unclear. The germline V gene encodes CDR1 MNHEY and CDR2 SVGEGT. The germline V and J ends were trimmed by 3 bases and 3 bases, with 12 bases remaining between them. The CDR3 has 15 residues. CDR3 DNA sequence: TGTGCCAGCAGTTATGGGGTGCCTTTCTACAATGAGCAGTTCTTC. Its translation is CASSYGVPFYNEQFF.

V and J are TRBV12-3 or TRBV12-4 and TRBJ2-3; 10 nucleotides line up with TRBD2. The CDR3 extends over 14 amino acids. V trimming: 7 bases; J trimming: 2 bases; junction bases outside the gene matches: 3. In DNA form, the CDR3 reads TGTGCCAGCACCGGACTAGCGGCCACAGATACGCAGTATTTT. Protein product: CASTGLAATDTQYF.

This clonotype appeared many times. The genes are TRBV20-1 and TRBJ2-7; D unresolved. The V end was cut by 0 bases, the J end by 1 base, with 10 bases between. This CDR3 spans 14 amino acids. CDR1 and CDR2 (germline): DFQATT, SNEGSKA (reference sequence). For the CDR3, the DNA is TGCAGTGCTAGAGATGGTCCGGCGTCCTACGAGCAGTACTTC. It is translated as CSARDGPASYEQYF.

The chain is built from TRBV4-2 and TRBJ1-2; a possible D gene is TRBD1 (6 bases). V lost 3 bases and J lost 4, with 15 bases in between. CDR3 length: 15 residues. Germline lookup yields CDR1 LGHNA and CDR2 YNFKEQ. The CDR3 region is CASSQTGSQSYGYTF. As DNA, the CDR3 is TGTGCCAGCAGCCAGACAGGAAGCCAGAGCTATGGCTACACCTTC.

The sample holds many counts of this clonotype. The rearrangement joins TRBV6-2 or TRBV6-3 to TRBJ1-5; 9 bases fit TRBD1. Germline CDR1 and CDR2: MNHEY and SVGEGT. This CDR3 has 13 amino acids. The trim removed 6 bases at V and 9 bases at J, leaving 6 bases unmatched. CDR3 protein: CASRLQGARPQHF. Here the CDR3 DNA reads TGTGCCAGCAGGCTACAGGGGGCTCGGCCCCAGCATTTT.

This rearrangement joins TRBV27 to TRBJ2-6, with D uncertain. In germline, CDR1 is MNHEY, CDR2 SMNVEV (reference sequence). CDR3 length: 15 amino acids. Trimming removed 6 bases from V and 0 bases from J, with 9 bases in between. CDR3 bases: TGTGCCAGCAGGCTCTTAGTCTCTGGGGCCAACGTCCTGACTTTC. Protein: CASRLLVSGANVLTF.

CDR3 sequence (DNA): TGTGCCAGCAGCGGGCTAGTAGAGCAGTATTTT. Translated: CASSGLVEQYF. V and J are TRBV2 and TRBJ2-3; D unclear. The V end was cut by 6 bases, the J end by 11 bases, with 12 bases between. CDR3 length: 11 residues. The germline V gene encodes CDR1 SNHLY and CDR2 FYNNEI. Using reference TRBV2 and TRBJ2-3 for the parts outside the CDR3, the full variable domain is EPEVTQTPSHQVTQMGQEVILRCVPISNHLYFYWYRQILGQKVEFLVSFYNNEISEKSEIFDDQFSVERPDGSNFTLKIRSTKLEDSAMYFCASSGLVEQYFGPGTRLTVL.

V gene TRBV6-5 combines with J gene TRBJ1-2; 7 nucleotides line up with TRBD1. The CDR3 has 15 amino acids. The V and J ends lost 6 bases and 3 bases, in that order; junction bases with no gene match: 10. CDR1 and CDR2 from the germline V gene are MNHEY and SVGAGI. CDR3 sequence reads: CASSRTGVGDYGYTF. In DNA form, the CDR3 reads TGTGCCAGCAGCCGCACAGGGGTGGGCGACTATGGCTACACCTTC.

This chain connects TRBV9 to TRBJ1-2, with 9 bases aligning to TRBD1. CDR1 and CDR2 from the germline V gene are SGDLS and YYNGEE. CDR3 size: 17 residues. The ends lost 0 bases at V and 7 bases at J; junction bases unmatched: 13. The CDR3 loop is CASSVAVERDREAGYTF. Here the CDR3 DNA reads TGTGCCAGCAGCGTAGCGGTAGAACGGGACAGGGAGGCTGGCTACACCTTC.

CDR3 sequence (DNA): TGTGCCAGCAGACCTCGGCCCGGTAGGGCAGGAGGAAACACCATATATTTT. Residues: CASRPRPGRAGGNTIYF. The rearrangement links TRBV7-9 to TRBJ1-3; no definite D call. V was pared by 6 bases and J by 4 bases, with 22 bases between. The germline gives CDR1 SEHNR, CDR2 FQNEAQ (reference sequence). The CDR3 is 17 residues long. The full variable domain, completed using reference TRBV7-9 and TRBJ1-3, is DTGVSQNPRHKITKRGQNVTFRCDPISEHNRLYWYRQTLGQGPEFLTYFQNEAQLEKSRLLSDRFSAERPKGSFSTLEIQRTEQGDSAMYLCASRPRPGRAGGNTIYFGEGSWLTVV.